This T cell receptor beta chain was sequenced in a study of blood T cell repertoires in COVID-19. Germline lookup yields CDR1 MDHEN and CDR2 SYDVKM. The V end lost 9 bases, the J end lost 3 bases, and 12 bases lay between the germline ends. This CDR3 spans 13 amino acids. Produced via immunoSEQ multiplex PCR; TCRdb's table is partial and in-frame only. The sample has 400,000 or so clones, approximately 86% seen once; the top ten hold about 3%. This receptor was identified in a human donor in a cohort sampled during active COVID-19. The chain is built from TRBV28 and TRBJ1-3; D gene uncertain. Sequencing used peripheral blood. CDR3 nucleotide sequence: TGTGCCAGTATGAGGTTTGGTGGAAACACCATATATTTT. Protein: CASMRFGGNTIYF.